This TCR beta chain is from a study of blood T cell repertoires in COVID-19. Trimming removed 2 bases from V and 0 bases from J, with 7 bases in between. CDR1 and CDR2 (germline): MGHRA, YSYEKL. The CDR3 covers 14 residues. Assay: immunoSEQ multiplex PCR; the TCRdb copy retains only in-frame clones and omits some. The table has approximately 71,000 clones, less than 95% seen once. This rearrangement joins TRBV4-1 to TRBJ1-1; D gene uncertain. This clonotype was obtained from a woman aged 18-29 years with acute or convalescent COVID-19. Sequenced: peripheral blood. Written as DNA, the CDR3 is TGCGCCAGCAGCCAAATAGCTATGAACACTGAAGCTTTCTTT. This codes for CASSQIAMNTEAFF.